A single sample is the source of the 2 T cell receptor beta chains below, sequenced in a study of cytomegalovirus exposure and HLA in healthy donors. This table comes from immunoSEQ multiplex PCR, and its TCRdb copy is limited to in-frame clones, with some not included. The sample contains roughly 300,000 clones, about nine tenths of which appear only once. Input material: PBMCs. The receptors were gathered from a woman aged 30 to 39 in good health and CMV-seropositive.

This clone came up a few times. V is TRBV7-6 and J is TRBJ2-3; the D gene could be TRBD1 or TRBD2 (5 bases each). CDR1 SGHVS and CDR2 FNYEAQ come from the germline V gene. The CDR3 consists of 14 residues. V gave up 5 bases and J gave up 4 bases, with 13 bases separating them. The CDR3 spells CASSPRGPADTQYF. The CDR3 bases are TGTGCCAGCAGCCCTAGGGGACCTGCAGATACGCAGTATTTT.

The chain recombines TRBV5-1 with TRBJ2-1, with 9 bases identical to TRBD1. This CDR3 spans 15 amino acids. The V and J ends lost 0 bases and 6 bases, in that order; junction bases with no gene match: 4. CDR1 is SGHRS and CDR2 is YFSETQ in the germline V gene. CDR3 residues: CASSLVQGASNEQFF. The CDR3 DNA follows: TGCGCCAGCAGCTTGGTACAGGGGGCTAGCAATGAGCAGTTCTTC.